This T cell receptor (beta chain) is from a study of Ad26.COV2.S vaccination and SARS-CoV-2 variants. Regarding the study as a whole: The breadth of spike-specific CD8+ and CD4+ T cell responses after vaccination was reportedly substantial. Spike-specific TCR breadth was greater in vaccine than placebo recipients. Researchers reported similar non-spike TCR breadth in vaccine and placebo recipients. Analytic work on TCR breadth and depth might have understated the full extent of total T cell responses.

Sequencing used immunoSEQ multiplex PCR; TCRdb keeps in-frame clones, though not all of them. The top ten hold 3.9% of the sample, which has just over 350,000 clones, approximately 90% seen once. About this clone itself: Its specificity is unknown.

Germline CDR1 reads LGHNA; CDR2 reads YNFKEQ. The CDR3 runs 18 residues. V dropped 0 bases and J dropped 0 bases, with 12 bases sitting between them. Source: peripheral blood, taken after recovery from COVID-19. The J gene is TRBJ1-6, the V gene TRBV4-2; no clear D. The receptor comes from a human donor who had recovered from COVID-19. The CDR3 DNA reads as TGTGCCAGCAGCCAAGAGGACCGAACGAGCTCCTATAATTCACCCCTCCACTTT. Residues: CASSQEDRTSSYNSPLHF.